This T cell receptor beta chain is from a study of cytomegalovirus exposure and HLA in healthy donors. 60 Vbeta and 13 Jbeta primers were used in PCR. Profiling relied on immunoSEQ multiplex PCR, and the TCRdb table lists in-frame clones only, not all of them. The sample consists of 250,000 to 300,000 clones, 80% to 95% of them appearing once. V shed 3 bases and J shed 2 bases, with 11 bases lying between them. The CDR3 sequence is 15 residues long. Germline V gives CDR1 SNHLY, CDR2 FYNNEI. Comments on this clone: The same CDR3 can be traced to other DNA sequences in this sample.

The chain uses TRBV2 and TRBJ2-1; possible D gene TRBD2, 7 bases. The clonotype was recovered from a girl between 2 and 10 years old in good health and CMV-seronegative. Sequencing input: PBMCs. In DNA, the CDR3 is TGTGCCAGCAGTGAGGTCGGGGGGCCCTACAATGAGCAGTTCTTC. This gives the protein CASSEVGGPYNEQFF.